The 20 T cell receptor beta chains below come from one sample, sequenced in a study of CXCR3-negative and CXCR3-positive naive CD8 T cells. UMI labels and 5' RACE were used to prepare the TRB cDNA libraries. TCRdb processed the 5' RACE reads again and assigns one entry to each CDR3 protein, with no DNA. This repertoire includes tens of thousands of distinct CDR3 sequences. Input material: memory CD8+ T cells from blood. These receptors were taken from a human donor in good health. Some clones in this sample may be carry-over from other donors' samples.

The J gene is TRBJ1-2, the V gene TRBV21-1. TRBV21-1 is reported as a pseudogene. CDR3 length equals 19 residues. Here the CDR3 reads CASSKELGPLGTPNYGYTF.

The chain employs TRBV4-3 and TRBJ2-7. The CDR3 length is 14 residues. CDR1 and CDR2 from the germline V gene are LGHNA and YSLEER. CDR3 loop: CASSQEGRADEQYF.

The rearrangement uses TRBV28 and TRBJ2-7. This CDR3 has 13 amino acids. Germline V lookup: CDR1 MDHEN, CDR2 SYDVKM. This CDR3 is CASRGESSYEQYF.

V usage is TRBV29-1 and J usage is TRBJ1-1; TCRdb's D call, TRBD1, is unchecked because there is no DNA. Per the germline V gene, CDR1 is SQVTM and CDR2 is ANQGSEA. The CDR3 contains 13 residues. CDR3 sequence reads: CSAPKPGNTEAFF.

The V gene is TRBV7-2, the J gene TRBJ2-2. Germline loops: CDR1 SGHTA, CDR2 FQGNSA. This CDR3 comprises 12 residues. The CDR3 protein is CASSFATGELFF.

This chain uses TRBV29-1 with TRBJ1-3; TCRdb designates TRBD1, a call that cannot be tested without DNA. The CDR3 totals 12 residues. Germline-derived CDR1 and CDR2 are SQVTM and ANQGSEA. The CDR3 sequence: CSVEEGENTIYF.

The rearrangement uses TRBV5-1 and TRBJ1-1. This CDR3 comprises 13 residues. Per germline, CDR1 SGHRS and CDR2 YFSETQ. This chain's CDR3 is CASREQLNTEAFF.

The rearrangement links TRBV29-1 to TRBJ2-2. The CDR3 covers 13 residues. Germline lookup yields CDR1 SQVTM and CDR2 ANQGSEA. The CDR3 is CSVQVGNTGELFF.

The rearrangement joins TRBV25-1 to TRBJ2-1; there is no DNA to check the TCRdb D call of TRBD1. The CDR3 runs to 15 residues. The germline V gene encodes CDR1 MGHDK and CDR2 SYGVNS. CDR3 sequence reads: CASSETGGSYNEQFF. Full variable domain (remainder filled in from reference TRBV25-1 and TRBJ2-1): EADIYQTPRYLVIGTGKKITLECSQTMGHDKMYWYQQDPGMELHLIHYSYGVNSTEKGDLSSESTVSRIRTEHFPLTLESARPSHTSQYLCASSETGGSYNEQFFGPGTRLTVL.

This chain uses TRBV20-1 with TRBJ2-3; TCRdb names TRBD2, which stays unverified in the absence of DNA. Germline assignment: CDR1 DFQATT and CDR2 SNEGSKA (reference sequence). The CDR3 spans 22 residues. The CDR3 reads CSAVPGGVWSSGLAGVIDTQYF.

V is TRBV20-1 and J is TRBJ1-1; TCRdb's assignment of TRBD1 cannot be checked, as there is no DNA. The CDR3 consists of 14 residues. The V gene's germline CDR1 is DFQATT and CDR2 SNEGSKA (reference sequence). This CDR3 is CSAFPTDMNTEDFF.

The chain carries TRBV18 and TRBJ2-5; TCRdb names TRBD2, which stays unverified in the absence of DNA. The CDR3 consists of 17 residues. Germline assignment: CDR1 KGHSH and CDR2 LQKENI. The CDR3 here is CASYDGDAGPYQETQYF.

CDR3: CASSLVPRAGELFF. V gene TRBV5-1 combines with J gene TRBJ2-2; checking the TCRdb D call of TRBD1 is not possible without DNA. The CDR3 covers 14 residues. The germline gives CDR1 SGHRS, CDR2 YFSETQ.

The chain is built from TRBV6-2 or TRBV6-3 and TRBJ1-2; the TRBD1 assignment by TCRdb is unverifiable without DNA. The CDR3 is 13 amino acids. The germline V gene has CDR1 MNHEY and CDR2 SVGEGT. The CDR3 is CASRGARSYGYTF.

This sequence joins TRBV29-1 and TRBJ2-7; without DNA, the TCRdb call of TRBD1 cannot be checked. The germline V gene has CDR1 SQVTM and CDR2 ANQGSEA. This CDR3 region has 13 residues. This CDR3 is CSARTGNSYEQYF.

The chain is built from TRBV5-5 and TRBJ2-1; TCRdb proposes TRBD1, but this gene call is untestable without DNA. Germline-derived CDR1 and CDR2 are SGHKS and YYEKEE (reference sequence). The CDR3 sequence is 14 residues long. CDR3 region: CASSETRWGGEQFF.

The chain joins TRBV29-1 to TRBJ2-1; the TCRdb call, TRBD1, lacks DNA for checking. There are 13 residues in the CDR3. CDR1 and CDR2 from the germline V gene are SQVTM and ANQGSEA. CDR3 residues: CGARQASYNEQFF.

The chain's CDR3 is CASSSHDGIYNEQFF. The rearrangement joins TRBV9 to TRBJ2-1; the D call of TRBD1 rests on TCRdb alone, since no DNA is present to check it. CDR1 SGDLS and CDR2 YYNGEE come from the germline V gene. The CDR3 length is 15 residues.

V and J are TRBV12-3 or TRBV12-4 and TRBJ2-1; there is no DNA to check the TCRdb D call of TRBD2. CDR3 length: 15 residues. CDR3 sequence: CASSSGTSAYNEQFF.

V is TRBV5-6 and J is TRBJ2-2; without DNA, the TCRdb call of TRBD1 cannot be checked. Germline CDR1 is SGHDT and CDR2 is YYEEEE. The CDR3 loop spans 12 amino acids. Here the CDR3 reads CASSPLTGELFF.